This TCR beta chain was observed in a study of blood T cell repertoires in COVID-19. Study overall: The study drew acute and convalescent COVID-19 samples from the United States, Italy and Spain. Sample material is recorded as cDNA or gDNA derived from T cells, B-cell-depleted T cells, or PBMCs.

This clone has at least ten counts. Source study methods: Reference gene primer amplification gave nucleated cell count estimates. Method: immunoSEQ multiplex PCR; TCRdb's copy keeps in-frame clones and lacks some. V, J and clone size reflect that table, while D and trimming were determined from the DNA. This sample has 130,000 or so clones, with around 87% found just once. Sequenced sample: peripheral blood. The sequence derives from a woman aged 45-65 years with acute or convalescent COVID-19.

CDR3 DNA sequence: TGCGCCAGCAGCCAAGAGTCGGGACAGGGGGCGCAGGGCTACACCTTC. This gives the protein CASSQESGQGAQGYTF. The V gene is TRBV4-3, the J gene TRBJ1-2; 12 bases are shared with TRBD1. V was clipped by 0 bases and J by 8 bases; unmatched bases: 7. The CDR3 has 16 residues. Per germline, CDR1 LGHNA and CDR2 YSLEER.